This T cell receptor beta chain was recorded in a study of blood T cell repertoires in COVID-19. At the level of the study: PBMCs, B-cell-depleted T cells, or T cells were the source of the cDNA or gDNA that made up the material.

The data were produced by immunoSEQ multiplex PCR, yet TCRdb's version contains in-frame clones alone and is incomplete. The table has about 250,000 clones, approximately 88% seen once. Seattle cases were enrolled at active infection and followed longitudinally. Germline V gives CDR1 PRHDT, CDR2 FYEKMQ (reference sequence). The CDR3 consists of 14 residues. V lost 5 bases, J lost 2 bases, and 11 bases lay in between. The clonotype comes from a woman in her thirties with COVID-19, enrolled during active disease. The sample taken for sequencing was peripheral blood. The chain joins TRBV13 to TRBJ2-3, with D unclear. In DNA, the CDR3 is TGTGCCAGCAGCCCCGGGTACGACACAGATACGCAGTATTTT. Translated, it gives CASSPGYDTDTQYF.